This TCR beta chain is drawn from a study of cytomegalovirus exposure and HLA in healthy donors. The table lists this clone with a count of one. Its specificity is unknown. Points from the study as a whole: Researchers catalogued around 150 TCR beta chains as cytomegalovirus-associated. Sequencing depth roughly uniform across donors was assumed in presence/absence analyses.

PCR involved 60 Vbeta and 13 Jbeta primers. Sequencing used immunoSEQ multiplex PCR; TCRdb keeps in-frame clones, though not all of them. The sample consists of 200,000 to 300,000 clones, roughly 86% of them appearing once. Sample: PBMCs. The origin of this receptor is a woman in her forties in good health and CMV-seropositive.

The DNA for the CDR3 is TGTGCCAGCAGTTACTCGACGGCAGGAAACTACGAGCAGTACTTC. This translates into CASSYSTAGNYEQYF. The rearrangement uses TRBV6-5 and TRBJ2-7; D is uncertain. CDR3 length: 15 residues. V was trimmed by 0 bases and J by 3 bases, leaving 12 bases between them. Per germline, CDR1 MNHEY and CDR2 SVGAGI.